These 22 T cell receptor beta chains were all obtained from the same sample, sequenced in a study of neoadjuvant anti-PD-1 for oral cavity cancer. Using immunoSEQ multiplex PCR, the repertoire was profiled, and TCRdb retains in-frame clones only, with some absent. This table holds roughly 15,000 clones, roughly 70% found once. Sample: PBMCs, taken before nivolumab (anti-PD-1) treatment. These receptors all stem from a person aged 35-79 years with oral cavity squamous cell carcinoma.

V gene TRBV11-2 combines with J gene TRBJ2-2; unclear D gene. V lost 3 bases, J lost 5 bases, and 13 bases lay in between. The CDR3 is made up of 15 amino acids. Germline CDR1 reads SGHAT; CDR2 reads FQNNGV. Written as DNA, the CDR3 is TGTGCCAGCAGCTTTACGGACGTGAGGACCGGGGAGCTGTTTTTT. Protein sequence: CASSFTDVRTGELFF.

This clone was picked up a small number of times. The chain carries TRBV13 and TRBJ2-2; 12 bases match TRBD1. Per the germline V gene, CDR1 is PRHDT and CDR2 is FYEKMQ (reference sequence). The CDR3 totals 18 residues. With V trimmed by 4 bases and J by 4 bases, 10 bases remained unmatched. CDR3 sequence (DNA): TGTGCCAGCAGCTCGGGACAGGGGGCGCGAGGGGTCACCGGGGAGCTGTTTTTT. This sequence encodes CASSSGQGARGVTGELFF.

The table lists this clone with a count of one. The rearrangement joins TRBV27 to TRBJ2-2; unclear D gene. Per germline, CDR1 MNHEY and CDR2 SMNVEV (reference sequence). Trimming removed 0 bases from V and 6 bases from J, with 17 bases in between. This CDR3 is built from 17 residues. CDR3 amino acids: CASSLSHFLGKPGELFF. CDR3 sequence (DNA): TGTGCCAGCAGTTTATCGCATTTCCTGGGGAAGCCCGGGGAGCTGTTTTTT.

The V call is TRBV29-1, the J call TRBJ2-2; D not resolved. There are 13 residues in the CDR3. Germline-derived CDR1 and CDR2 are SQVTM and ANQGSEA. The CDR3 protein is CAFKWGNTGELFF. The CDR3 bases are TGCGCCTTCAAGTGGGGTAACACCGGGGAGCTGTTTTTT.

The chain links TRBV7-2 to TRBJ2-1, with 7 bases identical to TRBD2. Germline V CDR1 and CDR2: SGHTA, FQGNSA. V gave up 5 bases and J gave up 1 base; unmatched junction bases: 5. The CDR3 consists of 15 residues. CDR3 residues: CASSELSGSYNEQFF. The CDR3 region has the DNA TGTGCCAGCAGCGAACTTAGCGGGTCCTACAATGAGCAGTTCTTC.

The chain carries TRBV2 and TRBJ1-3; the D is unclear. Per germline, CDR1 SNHLY and CDR2 FYNNEI. This CDR3 has 14 residues. V was trimmed by 3 bases and J by 0 bases, leaving 6 bases between them. The CDR3 region is CASSETVSGNTIYF. The CDR3 DNA follows: TGTGCCAGCAGTGAGACTGTCTCTGGAAACACCATATATTTT.

The chain carries TRBV19 and TRBJ2-5, with D possibly TRBD1 on 5 matching bases. Trimming cost V 2 bases and J 4 bases, with 11 bases left between them. The CDR3 contains 14 residues. Germline V gene lookup returns CDR1 LNHDA and CDR2 SQIVND (reference sequence). The CDR3 region has the DNA TGTGCCAGTAGTATAACAGGCCCCCGAGAGACCCAGTACTTC. The encoded protein is CASSITGPRETQYF.

This rearrangement joins TRBV21-1 to TRBJ2-2; TRBD1 is taken as the D call from the table, unchecked against the DNA. TRBV21-1 is listed as a pseudogene. The CDR3 runs to 14 residues. CDR3 sequence: CASSYTGGTGELFF. The CDR3 DNA follows: TGTGCCAGCAGCTACACAGGGGGCACCGGGGAGCTGTTTTTT.

This chain uses TRBV6-5 with TRBJ1-2; 11 bases fit TRBD1. CDR3 length: 15 residues. CDR1 is MNHEY and CDR2 is SVGAGI in the germline V gene. The J segment lost 8 bases and the V segment lost 6 bases, leaving 11 bases of the junction unmatched. This CDR3 is CASRGTGGGEWGYTF. CDR3 coding DNA: TGTGCCAGCAGGGGGACAGGGGGAGGGGAGTGGGGCTACACCTTC.

This rearrangement joins TRBV10-3 to TRBJ2-2, with TRBD1 as a possible D gene (5 bases). The CDR3 spans 14 residues. Germline loops: CDR1 ENHRY, CDR2 SYGVKD. V lost 2 bases to trimming and J lost 5 bases, with 9 bases between them. CDR3 nucleotides: TGTGCCATCAGTGAGACATCAGGGACCGGGGAGCTGTTTTTT. Its protein is CAISETSGTGELFF.

CDR3 region: CASSLGRNQPQHF. The CDR3 DNA follows: TGTGCCAGCAGCTTGGGCAGGAATCAGCCCCAGCATTTT. The chain employs TRBV5-6 and TRBJ1-5, with D hard to call. V was cut by 0 bases and J by 4 bases, with 5 bases left in between. This CDR3 region has 13 residues. Germline lookup yields CDR1 SGHDT and CDR2 YYEEEE.

The rearrangement joins TRBV15 to TRBJ1-1, with D possibly matching TRBD1 (5 bases). From germline, CDR1 is LNHNV and CDR2 YYDKDF (reference sequence). Trimming took 1 base from V and 1 from J, leaving 10 bases between them. The CDR3 extends over 15 amino acids. DNA of the CDR3: TGTGCCACCAGCAGAGGCAGGGAAAGGAACACTGAAGCTTTCTTT. This sequence encodes CATSRGRERNTEAFF.

The chain recombines TRBV4-1 with TRBJ2-2; 12 nucleotides align to TRBD2. This CDR3 region has 20 residues. Germline lookup yields CDR1 MGHRA and CDR2 YSYEKL. Losses at the gene ends were 4 bases for V and 5 bases for J; bases not matched to a gene: 17. The CDR3 here is CASSPLPASGGAGKTGELFF. For the CDR3, the DNA is TGCGCCAGCAGCCCCCTCCCAGCTAGCGGGGGGGCGGGGAAGACCGGGGAGCTGTTTTTT.

The V gene is TRBV28, the J gene TRBJ1-2, with D tentatively TRBD1 (5 bases). Trimming took off 6 bases at V and 4 bases at J, with 18 bases between the two ends. The germline V gene encodes CDR1 MDHEN and CDR2 SYDVKM. The CDR3 consists of 15 residues. In nucleotides, the CDR3 is TGTGCCAGCAGCCATGGGACGGCAAACACCTATGGCTACACCTTC. Protein sequence: CASSHGTANTYGYTF.

This chain connects TRBV4-2 to TRBJ1-6, with D unclear. V dropped 0 bases and J dropped 7 bases, with 13 bases sitting between them. CDR1 is LGHNA and CDR2 is YNFKEQ in the germline V gene. The CDR3 runs to 16 residues. CDR3 DNA: TGTGCCAGCAGCCAAGAGGGGAGGACCGAGAATTCACCCCTCCACTTT. It yields the protein CASSQEGRTENSPLHF.

This clone came up a few times. The rearrangement links TRBV11-2 to TRBJ2-1; either TRBD1 or TRBD2 may fit D (5 bases each). This CDR3 comprises 16 residues. CDR1 is SGHAT and CDR2 is FQNNGV in the germline V gene. With 5 bases removed from V and 3 bases from J, the gap between germline ends came to 17 bases. CDR3 bases: TGTGCCAGCAGCGTCGGGACCTCCGCCCTCTACAATGAGCAGTTCTTC. This encodes CASSVGTSALYNEQFF.

This chain connects TRBV28 to TRBJ2-7, with a tentative D call TRBD2 (5 bases). The V end lost 5 bases, the J end lost 2 bases, and 7 bases lay between the germline ends. This CDR3 spans 12 amino acids. The germline V gene encodes CDR1 MDHEN and CDR2 SYDVKM. The DNA of the CDR3 is TGTGCCAGCAGTGTCGGGACCTACGAGCAGTACTTC. It is translated as CASSVGTYEQYF.

The chain recombines TRBV28 with TRBJ2-7, with TRBD2 matching over 11 bases. The germline gives CDR1 MDHEN, CDR2 SYDVKM. The trim removed 7 bases at V and 8 bases at J, leaving 10 bases unmatched. This CDR3 has 14 amino acids. This CDR3 is CASNAGTSGVKQYF. The DNA of the CDR3 is TGTGCCAGCAACGCCGGGACTAGCGGAGTTAAGCAGTACTTC.

The chain is built from TRBV27 and TRBJ2-6; D is undetermined. The CDR3 spans 16 residues. The ends were cut back, 3 bases at V and 0 bases at J, with 9 bases in the middle. CDR1 and CDR2 from the germline V gene are MNHEY and SMNVEV (reference sequence). The CDR3 region is CASSFSTRSGANVLTF. The DNA for the CDR3 is TGTGCCAGCAGTTTCAGTACACGCTCTGGGGCCAACGTCCTGACTTTC.

The chain links TRBV11-1 to TRBJ1-1; 8 bases are a match to TRBD1. The length of the CDR3 is 13 residues. Germline CDR1 SGHAT, CDR2 FQDESV (reference sequence). With V trimmed by 8 bases and J by 4 bases, 6 bases remained unmatched. CDR3 sequence (DNA): TGTGCCAGCTATGGAACAGGGGGCACTGAAGCTTTCTTT. It specifies CASYGTGGTEAFF.

The V and J genes are TRBV29-1 and TRBJ2-5, with D maybe TRBD2 (7 bases). Germline V gene sequence: CDR1 SQVTM, CDR2 ANQGSEA. The V and J ends lost 8 bases and 1 base respectively, with 17 bases between them. The CDR3 loop spans 14 amino acids. CDR3 coding DNA: TGCAGCCTTGCGGGGGCGACGAGCCAAGAGACCCAGTACTTC. This gives the protein CSLAGATSQETQYF.

The chain links TRBV11-2 to TRBJ2-3; 8 nucleotides align to TRBD2. CDR1 and CDR2 (germline): SGHAT, FQNNGV. This CDR3 region has 16 residues. Trimming removed 5 bases from V and 0 bases from J; junction bases left unmatched: 7. The CDR3 nucleotides read TGTGCCAGCAGCCCCCGCGGGGGGACTAGCACAGATACGCAGTATTTT. Translating gives CASSPRGGTSTDTQYF.